The 26 T cell receptor beta chains below come from one sample, sequenced in a study of persistence of HIV-infected CD4 T cells. Stimulation used approximately 10 ug/mL lysate from CMV-infected fibroblasts. Responding CD4+ T cells were sorted by upregulation of both CD40 ligand and CD69. Sequencing used immunoSEQ version 4 in survey mode. Generated by immunoSEQ multiplex PCR, the TCRdb table keeps only in-frame clones and is missing some. This table has under 9,000 clones, about four fifths appearing once. These receptors' antigens are unknown. This specimen consisted of CD4+ T cells sorted from PBMCs after approximately 20-hour stimulation, obtained from a patient who received antiretroviral therapy. These receptor sequences come from an adult woman with HIV who was CMV-seropositive.

The V gene is TRBV5-1, the J gene TRBJ1-2; D might be TRBD1 (6 bases). The V and J ends lost 0 bases and 4 bases respectively, with 16 bases between them. The CDR3 length is 16 residues. Germline lookup yields CDR1 SGHRS and CDR2 YFSETQ. The CDR3 DNA reads TGCGCCAGCAGCTTGGTGAGGGGGGCGGAAGGCTATGGCTACACCTTC. This sequence encodes CASSLVRGAEGYGYTF.

This clone was found once. This chain joins TRBV3-1 (or the pseudogene TRBV3-2) and TRBJ2-6, with unresolved D. CDR1 and CDR2 (germline): LGHDT, YNNKEL (reference sequence). This CDR3 spans 14 amino acids. The V end was cut by 4 bases, the J end by 2 bases, with 6 bases between. The CDR3 DNA reads TGTGCCAGCAGCCCCTTTACTGGGGCCAACGTCCTGACTTTC. This gives the protein CASSPFTGANVLTF.

This clone was found once. J is TRBJ2-7 and V is TRBV7-9, with 7 positions matching TRBD1. CDR3 size: 14 residues. The germline CDR1 and CDR2 sequences are SEHNR and FQNEAQ (reference sequence). V lost 1 base to trimming and J lost 3 bases; unmatched junction nucleotides: 3. The CDR3 coding sequence is TGTGCCAGCAGCTTAGGAGGGGGCGGCTACGAGCAGTACTTC. Its translation is CASSLGGGGYEQYF.

This clone was picked up one time. J is TRBJ2-5 and V is TRBV7-2; 9 bases are shared with TRBD2. This CDR3 has 15 residues. V was clipped by 5 bases and J by 5 bases; unmatched bases: 9. Per the germline V gene, CDR1 is SGHTA and CDR2 is FQGNSA. As DNA, the CDR3 is TGTGCCAGCAGCCCCATAGCGGGGGTAGCGGAGACCCAGTACTTC. Translated: CASSPIAGVAETQYF.

V and J are TRBV6-6 and TRBJ1-4, with 9 nucleotides matching TRBD1. CDR3 length: 14 residues. V lost 11 bases and J lost 7; bases outside the gene matches: 11. Germline V gene data show CDR1 as MNHNY and CDR2 as SVGAGI (reference sequence). As DNA, the CDR3 is TGTGCCTCCGCCGAATACAGGGGGCCTGAAAAACTGTTTTTT. Translating it yields CASAEYRGPEKLFF.

A single count supports this clone. This sample also contains other DNA sequences that code for the same CDR3. This chain joins TRBV7-9 and TRBJ2-7; 11 nucleotides agree with TRBD1. Trimming at V came to 5 bases and at J to 2 bases, leaving 2 bases not matched to a gene. Germline V lookup: CDR1 SEHNR, CDR2 FQNEAQ (reference sequence). The CDR3 totals 14 residues. CDR3 sequence (DNA): TGTGCCAGCAGCCCGGGACAGGGGGCCTACGAGCAGTACTTC. It encodes CASSPGQGAYEQYF.

This clone was seen a few times. The gene calls are TRBV6-2 or TRBV6-3 and TRBJ2-6, with unresolved D. This CDR3 has 15 residues. Trimming took off 5 bases at V and 4 bases at J, with 12 bases between the two ends. Per the germline V gene, CDR1 is MNHEY and CDR2 is SVGEGT. The CDR3 protein is CASSTRPGGANVLTF. CDR3 nucleotide sequence: TGTGCCAGCAGTACCAGGCCCGGGGGGGCCAACGTCCTGACTTTC.

This clone was seen a handful of times. This CDR3 reads CASSLSRAGELFF. In DNA, the CDR3 is TGTGCCAGCAGTTTATCTAGGGCCGGGGAGCTGTTTTTT. The chain has TRBV27 and TRBJ2-2; D gene uncertain. The CDR3 has 13 residues. Per germline, CDR1 MNHEY and CDR2 SMNVEV (reference sequence). V was pared by 0 bases and J by 6 bases, with 5 bases between.

This clone was detected a few times. The V gene is TRBV30, the J gene TRBJ1-4; 8 bases align to TRBD1. Trimming removed 3 bases from V and 2 bases from J; junction bases left unmatched: 5. CDR1 is GTSNPN, CDR2 SVGIG, per germline (reference sequence). The CDR3 contains 15 residues. CDR3 protein: CAWSGTGRTNEKLFF. The CDR3 nucleotides read TGTGCCTGGAGCGGGACAGGTCGCACTAATGAAAAACTGTTTTTT.

This clone appeared once. V usage is TRBV12-5 and J usage is TRBJ1-2; the match to TRBD1 covers 11 bases. Germline loops: CDR1 LGHNT, CDR2 FRNRAP. The trim removed 3 bases at V and 8 bases at J, leaving 11 bases unmatched. The CDR3 consists of 16 residues. The CDR3 coding sequence is TGTGCTAGTGGTTTTCCCGGGACAGGGGGGCTAGGAGGCTACACCTTC. Its protein is CASGFPGTGGLGGYTF.

The CDR3 protein is CASSQYRTGAEQYF. The CDR3 nucleotides read TGCGCCAGCAGCCAATATAGGACAGGGGCCGAGCAGTACTTC. The V call is TRBV4-1, the J call TRBJ2-7; TRBD1 matches at 9 bases. Germline V CDR1 and CDR2: MGHRA, YSYEKL. This CDR3 spans 14 amino acids. The V gene end was trimmed by 2 bases and the J gene end by 6 bases; junction bases not matched to a gene: 5.

The rearrangement links TRBV2 to TRBJ2-2; D remains unclear. Germline CDR1 SNHLY, CDR2 FYNNEI. Trimming pared 3 bases from V and 4 bases from J, leaving 9 bases between. The CDR3 spans 14 residues. CDR3 sequence: CASSDRVLTGELFF. In DNA form, the CDR3 reads TGTGCCAGCAGTGACCGGGTTCTCACCGGGGAGCTGTTTTTT.

The chain employs TRBV28 and TRBJ1-1; unclear D gene. V was cut by 6 bases and J by 9 bases, with 11 bases left in between. This CDR3 spans 11 amino acids. Germline assignment: CDR1 MDHEN and CDR2 SYDVKM. The CDR3 coding sequence is TGTGCCAGCAGCTCAATCCGGAAAGCTTTCTTT. It specifies CASSSIRKAFF.

As DNA, the CDR3 is TGTGCCAGTAGTACCCGACAGGGGGGCTACACCTTC. Encoded protein: CASSTRQGGYTF. The chain has TRBV19 and TRBJ1-2, with 8 nucleotides matching TRBD1. V shed 4 bases, J shed 8 bases, and the junction held 3 bases outside the gene matches. Germline V gene lookup returns CDR1 LNHDA and CDR2 SQIVND (reference sequence). The CDR3 covers 12 residues.

The chain joins TRBV18 to TRBJ2-5; 7 bases are shared with TRBD2. This CDR3 comprises 15 residues. V was pared by 3 bases and J by 1 base, with 5 bases of the junction left unmatched. Germline CDR1 and CDR2: KGHSH and LQKENI. CDR3 coding DNA: TGTGCCAGCTCACCCCCGCTAGCGGCCCAAGAGACCCAGTACTTC. Its protein is CASSPPLAAQETQYF.

The chain couples TRBV19 to TRBJ1-1; D is possibly TRBD1 (6 bases). The V end lost 7 bases, the J end lost 0 bases, and 21 bases lay between the germline ends. This CDR3 has 17 residues. The germline CDR1 and CDR2 sequences are LNHDA and SQIVND (reference sequence). In DNA form, the CDR3 reads TGTGCCAGTACCCTTAGGGGGAGGGTTTCCATGAACACTGAAGCTTTCTTT. Protein sequence: CASTLRGRVSMNTEAFF. Full variable domain (rest looked up from reference TRBV19 and TRBJ1-1): DGGITQSPKYLFRKEGQNVTLSCEQNLNHDAMYWYRQDPGQGLRLIYYSQIVNDFQKGDIAEGYSVSREKKESFPLTVTSAQKNPTAFYLCASTLRGRVSMNTEAFFGQGTRLTVV.

V is TRBV27 and J is TRBJ1-1, with 9 bases fitting TRBD1. Germline CDR1 reads MNHEY; CDR2 reads SMNVEV (reference sequence). There are 16 residues in the CDR3. V shed 4 bases, J shed 7 bases, and the junction held 13 bases outside the gene matches. The CDR3 bases are TGTGCCAGCAGTTCGAACCCAAACAGGGGGCTGAATGAAGCTTTCTTT. Translated, it gives CASSSNPNRGLNEAFF.

V gene TRBV24-1 combines with J gene TRBJ2-5; D could derive from TRBD1 or TRBD2 (5 bases each). The CDR3 contains 15 residues. CDR1 KGHDR and CDR2 SFDVKD come from the germline V gene. V lost 0 bases, J lost 5 bases, and 12 bases lay in between. CDR3 residues: CATSDLRGVWETQYF. DNA of the CDR3: TGTGCCACCAGTGATTTGCGAGGGGTCTGGGAGACCCAGTACTTC.

CDR3 sequence reads: CASPSSRGNYNEQFF. In DNA, the CDR3 is TGTGCCAGCCCCTCGTCTAGGGGGAATTACAATGAGCAGTTCTTC. The chain employs TRBV25-1 and TRBJ2-1, with D possibly matching TRBD1 (6 bases). The length of the CDR3 is 15 residues. The germline gives CDR1 MGHDK, CDR2 SYGVNS. Trimming left V 8 bases short and J 4 bases short, with 18 bases between.

In its sample, this clone was seen once. The chain has TRBV18 and TRBJ2-5; D unresolved. There are 13 residues in the CDR3. The germline V gene encodes CDR1 KGHSH and CDR2 LQKENI. V lost 6 bases, J lost 2 bases, and 10 bases lay in between. The CDR3 sequence: CASSRSRQETQYF. The CDR3 DNA sequence: TGTGCCAGCTCGCGATCGAGGCAAGAGACCCAGTACTTC. Full variable domain (missing parts from reference TRBV18 and TRBJ2-5): NAGVMQNPRHLVRRRGQEARLRCSPMKGHSHVYWYRQLPEEGLKFMVYLQKENIIDESGMPKERFSAEFPKEGPSILRIQQVVRGDSAAYFCASSRSRQETQYFGPGTRLLVL.

The J gene is TRBJ1-4, the V gene TRBV5-1; the match to TRBD1 covers 8 bases. This CDR3 spans 16 amino acids. The germline V gene has CDR1 SGHRS and CDR2 YFSETQ. V shed 4 bases and J 7 bases; nucleotides not matched to a gene: 12. The CDR3 bases are TGCGCCAGCAGCCCTATGCCGGGACAGGAGGGTGAAAAACTGTTTTTT. Its translation: CASSPMPGQEGEKLFF.

In nucleotides, the CDR3 is TGTGCCAGCAGCTTGGATTTGGGACCTTTGGGGACTGAAGCTTTCTTT. Amino acid sequence: CASSLDLGPLGTEAFF. The chain couples TRBV5-6 to TRBJ1-1, with D possibly TRBD1 on 5 matching bases. Deletions cut 0 bases from V and 5 bases from J, with 17 bases between. CDR1 is SGHDT, CDR2 YYEEEE, per germline. The CDR3 covers 16 residues.

This clone ranks as medium-sized. The chain links TRBV18 to TRBJ1-5, with D perhaps matching TRBD1 (5 bases). CDR1 and CDR2 (germline): KGHSH, LQKENI. The CDR3 is 16 residues long. Trimming cost V 0 bases and J 5 bases, with 14 bases left between them. The CDR3 DNA reads TGTGCCAGCTCACCACCGACGACAGCGCCTTATCAGCCCCAGCATTTT. Residues: CASSPPTTAPYQPQHF. Together with reference TRBV18 and TRBJ1-5, the CDR3 gives the full variable domain: NAGVMQNPRHLVRRRGQEARLRCSPMKGHSHVYWYRQLPEEGLKFMVYLQKENIIDESGMPKERFSAEFPKEGPSILRIQQVVRGDSAAYFCASSPPTTAPYQPQHFGDGTRLSIL.

This rearrangement joins TRBV4-1 to TRBJ1-2, with 7 bases that match TRBD1. V shed 4 bases and J 3 bases; nucleotides not matched to a gene: 8. Germline-derived CDR1 and CDR2 are MGHRA and YSYEKL. The CDR3 contains 15 residues. The CDR3 loop reads CASSRDGQEDYGYTF. CDR3 sequence (DNA): TGCGCCAGCAGCCGGGACGGACAGGAGGACTATGGCTACACCTTC.

The V and J genes are TRBV5-1 and TRBJ2-5; 7 positions agree with TRBD2. The CDR3 spans 15 residues. The V segment lost 2 bases and the J segment 2 bases; nucleotides outside the gene matches: 6. Germline V CDR1 and CDR2: SGHRS, YFSETQ. CDR3 in amino acids: CASSLAGQLQETQYF. Written as DNA, the CDR3 is TGCGCCAGCAGCTTAGCGGGGCAATTACAAGAGACCCAGTACTTC.

The sample holds one count of this clone. The chain is built from TRBV15 and TRBJ1-4, with D unresolved. V was shortened by 1 base and J by 5 bases, with 17 bases between the two germline ends. This CDR3 is 17 amino acids long. Looked up from germline, CDR1 is LNHNV and CDR2 is YYDKDF (reference sequence). The CDR3 nucleotides are TGTGCCACCAGCAGAGGGCTGACGACGGTCGAGAATGAAAAACTGTTTTTT. Its protein is CATSRGLTTVENEKLFF. The variable domain in full, completed from reference TRBV15 and TRBJ1-4, reads DAMVIQNPRYQVTQFGKPVTLSCSQTLNHNVMYWYQQKSSQAPKLLFHYYDKDFNNEADTPDNFQSRRPNTSFCFLDIRSPGLGDTAMYLCATSRGLTTVENEKLFFGSGTQLSVL.